These 15 T cell receptor beta chains were sequenced from one sample in a study of T cell responses to AZD1222 COVID-19 vaccine. Profiled with immunoSEQ multiplex PCR; TCRdb holds only in-frame clones, not every one. This table has roughly 140,000 clones, roughly 90% appearing once. Material: peripheral blood, obtained 28 days after the second AZD1222 dose. These receptors came from an adult who received the AZD1222 COVID-19 vaccine.

This clone has just one count. The chain carries TRBV6-5 and TRBJ2-1, with TRBD2 identical over 8 bases. This CDR3 spans 15 amino acids. CDR1 is MNHEY, CDR2 SVGAGI, per germline. Losses at the gene ends were 6 bases for V and 9 bases for J; bases not matched to a gene: 13. The DNA for the CDR3 is TGTGCCAGCAGGGGGGCAGAAGCGGGAGTCAGTGAGCAGTTCTTC. Translating it yields CASRGAEAGVSEQFF.

This clone has only one observation. The chain recombines TRBV4-2 with TRBJ1-5; D remains unclear. The CDR3 sequence is 15 residues long. CDR1 is LGHNA and CDR2 is YNFKEQ in the germline V gene. The V and J ends lost 0 bases and 2 bases respectively, with 8 bases between them. CDR3 protein: CASSQEVPGNQPQHF. CDR3 sequence (DNA): TGTGCCAGCAGCCAAGAGGTTCCCGGCAATCAGCCCCAGCATTTT.

The rearrangement joins TRBV7-9 to TRBJ1-5; D perhaps matches TRBD1 (5 bases). The CDR3 has 13 residues. V gave up 4 bases and J gave up 4 bases, with 8 bases separating them. CDR1 SEHNR and CDR2 FQNEAQ come from the germline V gene (reference sequence). The CDR3 spells CASSSQENQPQHF. CDR3 nucleotides: TGTGCCAGCAGCTCACAGGAAAATCAGCCCCAGCATTTT.

V is TRBV4-1 and J is TRBJ1-2; TRBD1 matches 11 bases. The trim removed 3 bases at V and 5 bases at J, leaving 5 bases unmatched. The CDR3 is made up of 15 amino acids. CDR1 MGHRA and CDR2 YSYEKL come from the germline V gene. The chain's CDR3 is CASSHGGTGGYGYTF. The CDR3 DNA reads as TGCGCCAGCAGCCACGGCGGGACAGGGGGGTATGGCTACACCTTC.

V usage is TRBV18 and J usage is TRBJ1-1; the D is unclear. This CDR3 is built from 14 residues. V was shortened by 2 bases and J by 4 bases, with 11 bases between the two germline ends. CDR1 and CDR2 from the germline V gene are KGHSH and LQKENI. The CDR3 nucleotides are TGTGCCAGCTCACCATCGTCATCGGGCACTGAAGCTTTCTTT. Residues: CASSPSSSGTEAFF.

V gene TRBV28 combines with J gene TRBJ2-1; D gene uncertain. V was cut by 5 bases and J by 9 bases, with 11 bases left in between. Germline V gene data show CDR1 as MDHEN and CDR2 as SYDVKM. The CDR3 sequence is 12 residues long. CDR3: CASSRPTPEQFF. DNA of the CDR3: TGTGCCAGCAGTCGCCCGACTCCTGAGCAGTTCTTC. Full variable domain (rest looked up from reference TRBV28 and TRBJ2-1): DVKVTQSSRYLVKRTGEKVFLECVQDMDHENMFWYRQDPGLGLRLIYFSYDVKMKEKGDIPEGYSVSREKKERFSLILESASTNQTSMYLCASSRPTPEQFFGPGTRLTVL.

This sequence joins TRBV6-1 and TRBJ1-2; D possibly corresponds to TRBD1 (5 bases). This CDR3 has 14 residues. The germline V gene encodes CDR1 MNHNS and CDR2 SASEGT. V lost 3 bases to trimming and J lost 8 bases, with 16 bases between them. The CDR3 protein is CASSEVTVLGGYTF. CDR3 sequence (DNA): TGTGCCAGCAGTGAGGTGACAGTCCTGGGAGGCTACACCTTC.

The rearrangement joins TRBV6-5 to TRBJ2-7, with 8 bases fitting TRBD2. This CDR3 is built from 15 residues. The J segment lost 7 bases and the V segment lost 0 bases, leaving 8 bases of the junction unmatched. The germline V gene has CDR1 MNHEY and CDR2 SVGAGI. For the CDR3, the DNA is TGTGCCAGCAGTTACTCGCCGGGGGGGTCTTATGAGCAGTACTTC. As protein: CASSYSPGGSYEQYF.

This clone was seen a few times. This chain joins TRBV7-9 and TRBJ2-1; a possible D gene is TRBD2 (5 bases). This CDR3 contains 14 residues. Per the germline V gene, CDR1 is SEHNR and CDR2 is FQNEAQ (reference sequence). V lost 3 bases and J 1 base, leaving 7 bases between the germline ends. The CDR3: CASSFRDSYNEQFF. The CDR3, as DNA: TGTGCCAGCAGCTTCCGGGATTCCTACAATGAGCAGTTCTTC.

The rearrangement uses TRBV5-6 and TRBJ1-2; 8 bases match TRBD1. The CDR3 is 13 amino acids. Trimming took 6 bases from V and 4 from J; bases not matched to a gene: 5. Germline V CDR1 and CDR2: SGHDT, YYEEEE. CDR3 nucleotides: TGTGCCAGCACTCGGCAGGGGGCCTATGGCTACACCTTC. It is translated as CASTRQGAYGYTF.

This chain uses TRBV19 with TRBJ1-2; D is perhaps TRBD1 (5 bases). The CDR3 has 13 amino acids. Trimming took off 10 bases at V and 1 base at J, with 13 bases between the two ends. The germline gives CDR1 LNHDA, CDR2 SQIVND (reference sequence). In DNA form, the CDR3 reads TGTGCCACCGAGGGACGGATTAACTATGGCTACACCTTC. Translation: CATEGRINYGYTF.

The chain has TRBV11-1 and TRBJ1-2, with D possibly TRBD1 on 6 matching bases. Germline loops: CDR1 SGHAT, CDR2 FQDESV (reference sequence). This CDR3 comprises 14 residues. The V end was cut by 5 bases, the J end by 5 bases, with 15 bases between. The chain's CDR3 is CASSPGGAGYGYTF. The CDR3 bases are TGTGCCAGCAGCCCCGGGGGCGCCGGTTATGGCTACACCTTC.

This clone was observed a single time. The chain links TRBV20-1 to TRBJ2-1, with a possible D match to TRBD2 (5 bases). The CDR3 spans 10 residues. Trimming removed 3 bases at V and 10 bases at J, with 7 bases between. Per the germline V gene, CDR1 is DFQATT and CDR2 is SNEGSKA (reference sequence). The CDR3 protein is CSARDWEQFF. In DNA, the CDR3 is TGCAGTGCTAGGGACTGGGAGCAGTTCTTC.

The chain links TRBV18 to TRBJ1-1, with 12 bases aligning to TRBD1. V was pared by 1 base and J by 3 bases, with 6 bases of the junction left unmatched. CDR3 length equals 17 residues. The germline CDR1 and CDR2 sequences are KGHSH and LQKENI. The CDR3 DNA sequence: TGTGCCAGCTCACCACGGGGACAGGGGGCCCAATACACTGAAGCTTTCTTT. This sequence encodes CASSPRGQGAQYTEAFF.

The V call is TRBV3-1 (or the pseudogene TRBV3-2), the J call TRBJ1-4, with a possible D match to TRBD1 (6 bases). Germline lookup yields CDR1 LGHDT and CDR2 YNNKEL (reference sequence). This CDR3 is 17 amino acids long. V was clipped by 0 bases and J by 7 bases, with 18 bases between them. CDR3 DNA: TGTGCCAGCAGCCAAGAGTTCCCCTCAGGGGCTCGTGAAAAACTGTTTTTT. It yields the protein CASSQEFPSGAREKLFF.